This TCR beta chain was recorded in a study of blood T cell repertoires in COVID-19 (TCRdb year 2020). Study-level background: Samples from collaborators originated in the United States, Italy and Spain and spanned both the acute and convalescent phases of COVID-19. The prospective study material was composed of cDNA or gDNA derived from T cells, B-cell-depleted T cells, or PBMCs. Subjects who had been exposed to COVID-19, were actively infected with it, or had recovered from it provided the deeply sampled blood TCRbeta repertoires that made up the dataset. The repertoires were released in a freely available public database meant as a resource for research on the immune response to SARS-CoV-2. Samples were obtained from the ongoing ImmuneRACE study (first 160 participants) and from approximately 1,200 subjects provided by 6 global collaborators. Sample metadata almost always included a de-identified subject ID, COVID-19 status, age in years and sex. Where available, HLA class I and class II types were obtained from metadata supplied by the sample provider rather than from assay-based typing. The research as a whole found: The amount of clinical and demographic metadata varied by source and participant and was provided uncurated.

TCRbeta CDR3 regions were amplified from genomic DNA using the immunoSEQ Assay, a bias-controlled multiplex PCR. In the paper's pipeline: Nucleated cell counts per sample were estimated from amplification of reference gene primers within the assay. To quantify the absolute abundance of each unique TCRbeta CDR3 rearrangement, sequence reads were collapsed and filtered. For each sample, productive Simpson clonality was calculated by taking the square root of Simpson's diversity index across productive rearrangements. TCRdb re-hosts the immuneACCESS table, in-frame sequences only. Its copies lack some clones; in the studies checked, an unresolved V gene accounts for under half of them, and the cause for the rest is not known. That table is the source of V, J and clone size, and D and trimming were worked out from the DNA. This sample is represented by about 130,000 clones; approximately 89% of them were singletons. The ten most abundant clones make up roughly 4% of the sample.

Each collaborating institution followed its own protocols to collect whole blood in K2EDTA tubes. For TCRbeta analysis, collaborators shipped samples in one of three forms: frozen whole blood, isolated PBMCs, or DNA extracted from either of those sample types. The V end gives up 2 bases and the J end 1 base, leaving 2 bases in the junction not matched to a gene. Reading the germline V gene (reference sequence) gives CDR1 SGHNT and CDR2 YYREEE. The cysteine opens and the phenylalanine closes a CDR3 of 15 amino acids. Only the CDR3 DNA stays, 45 bases, in frame from base 1. This clone was observed a single time. The antigen it recognizes is unknown. Base qualities were left out, and no much larger clone turns up one base away.

The sample was peripheral blood. The rearrangement joined TRBV5-4 to TRBJ2-3; 9 bases in the junction line up with TRBD1. The clonotype was recovered from a human donor in a cohort sampled during active COVID-19. The sequenced DNA: TGTGCCAGCAGCTTTAGGACAGGGGGCACAGATACGCAGTATTTT. This translates into CASSFRTGGTDTQYF.